Following are 20 T cell receptor beta chains from one sample sequenced in a study of blood T cell repertoires in COVID-19. Profiling relied on immunoSEQ multiplex PCR, and the TCRdb table lists in-frame clones only, not all of them. The sample includes about 80,000 clones, approximately 85% of them seen just once. The sample comprised peripheral blood. Receptors originate from a middle-aged man with COVID-19, enrolled during active disease.

The chain recombines TRBV27 with TRBJ2-7, with TRBD2 identical over 14 bases. The CDR3 runs 17 residues. The germline CDR1 and CDR2 sequences are MNHEY and SMNVEV (reference sequence). J gave up 3 bases and V 5 bases, and 9 bases lay outside the gene matches. This chain's CDR3 is CASSPSGTSGRGYEQYF. The DNA for the CDR3 is TGTGCCAGCAGTCCCTCAGGGACTAGCGGGAGAGGCTACGAGCAGTACTTC.

The chain employs TRBV5-1 and TRBJ2-1; D is unclear. The CDR3 spans 15 residues. CDR1 SGHRS and CDR2 YFSETQ come from the germline V gene. Trimming removed 4 bases from V and 0 bases from J, with 11 bases in between. CDR3 sequence reads: CASSVQVSSYNEQFF. The CDR3 DNA sequence: TGCGCCAGCAGCGTTCAGGTTAGCTCCTACAATGAGCAGTTCTTC. Together with reference TRBV5-1 and TRBJ2-1, the CDR3 gives the full variable domain: KAGVTQTPRYLIKTRGQQVTLSCSPISGHRSVSWYQQTPGQGLQFLFEYFSETQRNKGNFPGRFSGRQFSNSRSEMNVSTLELGDSALYLCASSVQVSSYNEQFFGPGTRLTVL.

V usage is TRBV11-3 and J usage is TRBJ2-5; D possibly corresponds to TRBD1 (6 bases). The ends were cut back, 5 bases at V and 2 bases at J, with 9 bases in the middle. Germline V gene lookup returns CDR1 SGHNT and CDR2 YENEEA. The CDR3 length is 13 residues. CDR3 in amino acids: CASSRGGQETQYF. In DNA, the CDR3 is TGTGCCAGCAGCCGAGGGGGTCAAGAGACCCAGTACTTC.

The DNA of the CDR3 is TGTGCCAGCAGCCCCCCCGGACTATACAATGAGCAGTTCTTC. Translated: CASSPPGLYNEQFF. This chain uses TRBV7-8 with TRBJ2-1, with a weak D call TRBD2 (6 bases). The V end was cut by 5 bases, the J end by 4 bases, with 12 bases between. This CDR3 is built from 14 residues. Looked up from germline, CDR1 is SGHVS and CDR2 is FQNEAQ. The whole variable domain, filled in from reference TRBV7-8 and TRBJ2-1, reads GAGVSQSPRYKVAKRGQDVALRCDPISGHVSLFWYQQALGQGPEFLTYFQNEAQLDKSGLPSDRFFAERPEGSVSTLKIQRTQQEDSAVYLCASSPPGLYNEQFFGPGTRLTVL.

The chain couples TRBV7-2 to TRBJ2-7; D is perhaps TRBD2 (5 bases). Trimming cost V 0 bases and J 0 bases, with 6 bases left between them. The CDR3 consists of 14 residues. CDR1 is SGHTA and CDR2 is FQGNSA in the germline V gene. The CDR3 here is CASSLAGSSYEQYF. Written as DNA, the CDR3 is TGTGCCAGCAGCTTAGCGGGGAGCTCCTACGAGCAGTACTTC. Filled out from reference TRBV7-2 and TRBJ2-7, the complete variable domain reads GAGVSQSPSNKVTEKGKDVELRCDPISGHTALYWYRQSLGQGLEFLIYFQGNSAPDKSGLPSDRFSAERTGGSVSTLTIQRTQQEDSAVYLCASSLAGSSYEQYFGPGTRLTVT.

The CDR3: CAWSATLGQGYGYTF. The CDR3 DNA is TGTGCCTGGAGCGCTACCCTAGGACAGGGTTATGGCTACACCTTC. V and J are TRBV30 and TRBJ1-2; 8 nucleotides match TRBD1. With 3 bases clipped from V and 5 bases from J, the junction kept 11 bases outside the gene matches. There are 15 residues in the CDR3. From germline, CDR1 is GTSNPN and CDR2 SVGIG (reference sequence).

By frequency in the sample, this clone is medium-sized. The J gene is TRBJ2-1, the V gene TRBV7-9, with D hard to call. CDR3 length equals 12 residues. Germline V gene sequence: CDR1 SEHNR, CDR2 FQNEAQ (reference sequence). V was trimmed by 3 bases and J by 5 bases, leaving 5 bases between them. The CDR3 coding sequence is TGTGCCAGCAGCTTTGGAGACAATGAGCAGTTCTTC. Protein: CASSFGDNEQFF.

This clone was counted between two and nine times. This rearrangement joins TRBV5-4 to TRBJ2-5, with a weak D call TRBD1 (6 bases). CDR3 length: 14 amino acids. CDR1 SGHNT and CDR2 YYREEE come from the germline V gene (reference sequence). The V and J ends lost 4 bases and 2 bases respectively, with 12 bases between them. The CDR3: CASSRTVYQETQYF. The CDR3 coding sequence is TGTGCCAGCAGCCGGACAGTTTATCAAGAGACCCAGTACTTC.

The table lists this clone with a few counts. This chain uses TRBV28 with TRBJ2-7, with D perhaps matching TRBD2 (6 bases). Germline assignment: CDR1 MDHEN and CDR2 SYDVKM. Trimming removed 5 bases at V and 1 base at J, with 15 bases between. The CDR3 contains 15 residues. CDR3 in DNA: TGTGCCAGCAGTAGGAGGGGACGTCCGTCCTACGAGCAGTACTTC. Encoded protein: CASSRRGRPSYEQYF.

This clone was observed once. The rearrangement joins TRBV7-2 to TRBJ2-7, with D uncertain. The CDR3 is made up of 11 amino acids. V lost 2 bases, J lost 5 bases, and 4 bases lay in between. CDR1 is SGHTA, CDR2 FQGNSA, per germline. The CDR3: CASSLLDEQYF. CDR3 DNA: TGTGCCAGCAGCTTACTCGACGAGCAGTACTTC.

The V gene is TRBV19, the J gene TRBJ2-1; 14 bases are a match to TRBD2. Germline V gene data show CDR1 as LNHDA and CDR2 as SQIVND (reference sequence). CDR3 size: 15 residues. The CDR3 DNA sequence: TGTGCTAGGACTAGCGGGAGGAGTTTCAACAATGAGCAGTTCTTC. Translated: CARTSGRSFNNEQFF.

This clone was observed a single time. The V gene is TRBV29-1, the J gene TRBJ2-1; 7 nucleotides match TRBD1. The V gene's germline CDR1 is SQVTM and CDR2 ANQGSEA. V gave up 4 bases and J gave up 2 bases; unmatched junction bases: 11. The CDR3 length is 16 residues. CDR3 in amino acids: CSVVSGGSFAYNEQFF. For the CDR3, the DNA is TGCAGCGTTGTTTCAGGGGGTAGTTTTGCCTACAATGAGCAGTTCTTC.

The sample holds a few counts of this clone. The gene calls are TRBV19 and TRBJ1-5; D gene unclear. In germline, CDR1 is LNHDA, CDR2 SQIVND (reference sequence). V was shortened by 7 bases and J by 4 bases, with 17 bases between the two germline ends. The CDR3 is 15 amino acids. The CDR3 reads CASKAEDWRNQPQHF. The CDR3 DNA sequence: TGTGCCAGTAAGGCGGAGGATTGGAGAAATCAGCCCCAGCATTTT.

The sample holds one count of this clone. The rearrangement uses TRBV7-8 and TRBJ2-2, with 11 nucleotides matching TRBD2. After removal of 5 bases from V and 5 bases from J, the junction contained 7 bases not matched to a gene. The germline gives CDR1 SGHVS, CDR2 FQNEAQ. This CDR3 spans 16 amino acids. This chain's CDR3 is CASSATSGSGTGELFF. The CDR3 DNA follows: TGTGCCAGCAGCGCCACTAGCGGGAGTGGGACCGGGGAGCTGTTTTTT.

The J gene is TRBJ1-2, the V gene TRBV3-1 (or the pseudogene TRBV3-2), with 8 positions matching TRBD1. The germline gives CDR1 LGHDT, CDR2 YNNKEL (reference sequence). The CDR3 covers 13 residues. Losses at the gene ends were 6 bases for V and 8 bases for J; bases not matched to a gene: 8. This chain's CDR3 is CASSDRDRHGYTF. In DNA form, the CDR3 reads TGTGCCAGCAGTGACCGGGACAGGCACGGCTACACCTTC.

This chain connects TRBV6-2 or TRBV6-3 to TRBJ2-5; D possibly corresponds to TRBD2 (5 bases). Germline loops: CDR1 MNHEY, CDR2 SVGEGT. CDR3 length: 13 residues. V was cut by 6 bases and J by 1 base, with 9 bases left in between. As DNA, the CDR3 is TGTGCCAGCAGCCTACGGGGCCAAGAGACCCAGTACTTC. Translation: CASSLRGQETQYF.

The chain is built from TRBV7-6 and TRBJ2-3; TRBD1 matches 7 bases. CDR3 length: 15 amino acids. Germline values: CDR1 SGHVS, CDR2 FNYEAQ. Trimming at V came to 4 bases and at J to 4 bases, leaving 8 bases not matched to a gene. CDR3 residues: CASSSSGQTPDTQYF. The CDR3, as DNA: TGTGCCAGCAGCTCGTCGGGACAGACTCCAGATACGCAGTATTTT.

The chain carries TRBV19 and TRBJ1-5; D not certain. V gave up 2 bases and J gave up 6 bases, with 8 bases separating them. The CDR3 length is 13 residues. The germline V gene encodes CDR1 LNHDA and CDR2 SQIVND (reference sequence). Here the CDR3 DNA reads TGTGCCAGTAGTATAACTGAGGGTCAGCCCCAGCATTTT. Protein: CASSITEGQPQHF.

The J gene is TRBJ1-3, the V gene TRBV30; possibly TRBD1 for D (5 bases). CDR1 is GTSNPN and CDR2 is SVGIG in the germline V gene (reference sequence). V dropped 7 bases and J dropped 0 bases, with 13 bases sitting between them. The CDR3 loop spans 14 amino acids. The DNA for the CDR3 is TGTGCCTTAAATACAGGAACCTCTGGAAACACCATATATTTT. Protein: CALNTGTSGNTIYF.

The chain combines TRBV25-1 with TRBJ1-4, with TRBD1 as a possible D gene (5 bases). The V and J ends lost 3 bases and 4 bases respectively, with 12 bases between them. The CDR3 spans 15 residues. The V gene's germline CDR1 is MGHDK and CDR2 SYGVNS. CDR3 protein: CASSDQGRVNEKLFF. CDR3 in DNA: TGTGCCAGCAGTGACCAGGGCAGGGTTAATGAAAAACTGTTTTTT.